This T cell receptor (beta chain) was profiled in a study of cytomegalovirus exposure and HLA in healthy donors. This PCR relied on a set of 60 Vbeta primers and 13 Jbeta primers. The assay was immunoSEQ multiplex PCR, and TCRdb's table has in-frame clones only and misses some. The data contain about 150,000 clones, roughly 84% of them seen just once; the ten biggest clones take up less than 2.5%. This clone was counted once. Trimming removed 3 bases from V and 7 bases from J; junction bases left unmatched: 15. The germline V gene has CDR1 MDHEN and CDR2 SYDVKM. The CDR3 totals 18 residues. The specimen sequenced was PBMCs. V is TRBV28 and J is TRBJ2-1; 10 nucleotides match TRBD2. The sequence derives from a young woman in good health and CMV-seronegative. The CDR3, as DNA: TGTGCCAGCAGTTTCCCCGGGAGCGGGGGGGGGCCTTGGAATGAGCAGTTCTTC. It codes for CASSFPGSGGGPWNEQFF. Full variable domain (remainder filled in from reference TRBV28 and TRBJ2-1): DVKVTQSSRYLVKRTGEKVFLECVQDMDHENMFWYRQDPGLGLRLIYFSYDVKMKEKGDIPEGYSVSREKKERFSLILESASTNQTSMYLCASSFPGSGGGPWNEQFFGPGTRLTVL.